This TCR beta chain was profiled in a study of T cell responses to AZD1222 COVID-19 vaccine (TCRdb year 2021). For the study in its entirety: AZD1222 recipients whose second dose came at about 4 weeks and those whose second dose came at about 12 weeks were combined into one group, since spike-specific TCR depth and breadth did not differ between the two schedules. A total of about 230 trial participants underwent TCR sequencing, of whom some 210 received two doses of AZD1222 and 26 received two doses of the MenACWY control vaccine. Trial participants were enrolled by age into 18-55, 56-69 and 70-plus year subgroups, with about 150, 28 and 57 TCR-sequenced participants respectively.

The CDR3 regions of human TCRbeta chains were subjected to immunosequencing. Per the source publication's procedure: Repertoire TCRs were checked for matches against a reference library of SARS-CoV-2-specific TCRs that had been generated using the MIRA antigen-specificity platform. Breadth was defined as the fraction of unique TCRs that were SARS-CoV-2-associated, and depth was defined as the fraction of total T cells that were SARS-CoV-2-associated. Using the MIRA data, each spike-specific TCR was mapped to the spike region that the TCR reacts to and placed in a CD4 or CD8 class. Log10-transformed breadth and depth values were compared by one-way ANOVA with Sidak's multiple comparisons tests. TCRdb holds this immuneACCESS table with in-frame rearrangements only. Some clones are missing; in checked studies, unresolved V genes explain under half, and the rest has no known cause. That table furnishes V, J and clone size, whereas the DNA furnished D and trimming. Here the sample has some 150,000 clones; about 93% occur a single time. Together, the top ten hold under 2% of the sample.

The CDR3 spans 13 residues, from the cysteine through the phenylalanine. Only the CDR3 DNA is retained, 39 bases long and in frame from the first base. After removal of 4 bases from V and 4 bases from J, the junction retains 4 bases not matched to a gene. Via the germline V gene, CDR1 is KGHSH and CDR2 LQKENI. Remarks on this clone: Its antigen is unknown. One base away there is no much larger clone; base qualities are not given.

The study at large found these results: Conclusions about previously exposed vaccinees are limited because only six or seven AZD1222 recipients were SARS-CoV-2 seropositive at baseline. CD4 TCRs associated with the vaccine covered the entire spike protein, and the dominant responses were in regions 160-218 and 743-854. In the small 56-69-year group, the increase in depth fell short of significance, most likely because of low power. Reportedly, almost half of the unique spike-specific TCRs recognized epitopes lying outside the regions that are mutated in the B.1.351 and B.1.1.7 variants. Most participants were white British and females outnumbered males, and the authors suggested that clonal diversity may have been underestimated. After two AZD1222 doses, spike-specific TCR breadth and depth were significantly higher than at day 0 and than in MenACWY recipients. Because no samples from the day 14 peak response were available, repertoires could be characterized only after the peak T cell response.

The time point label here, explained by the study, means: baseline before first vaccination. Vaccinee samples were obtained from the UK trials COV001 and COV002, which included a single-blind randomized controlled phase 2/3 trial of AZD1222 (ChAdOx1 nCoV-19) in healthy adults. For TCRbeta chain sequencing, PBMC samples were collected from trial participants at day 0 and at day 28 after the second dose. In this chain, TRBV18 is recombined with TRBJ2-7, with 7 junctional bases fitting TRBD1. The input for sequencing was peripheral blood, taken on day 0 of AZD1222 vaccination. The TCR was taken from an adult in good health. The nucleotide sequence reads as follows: TGTGCCAGCTCACTAGACAGGGAGTACGAGCAGTACTTC. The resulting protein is CASSLDREYEQYF.